Below, one T cell receptor (beta chain) is given with its context. These data come from a study of technical replicates of blood from a handful of donors. The protocol was immunoSEQ multiplex PCR, while the TCRdb copy is restricted to in-frame clones and leaves out a portion. The data hold 13,000 to 15,000 clones, with roughly 84% observed a single time. This CDR3 comprises 15 residues. The V and J ends lost 1 base and 4 bases respectively, with 12 bases between them. The germline CDR1 and CDR2 sequences are SGDLS and YYNGEE. The material sequenced was PBMCs. The gene calls are TRBV9 and TRBJ2-1, with TRBD2 as a possible D gene (5 bases). The sequence was collected from a human donor in good health. Written as DNA, the CDR3 is TGTGCCAGCAGCGTACAAGAGGGAGTTTACAATGAGCAGTTCTTC. This sequence encodes CASSVQEGVYNEQFF.